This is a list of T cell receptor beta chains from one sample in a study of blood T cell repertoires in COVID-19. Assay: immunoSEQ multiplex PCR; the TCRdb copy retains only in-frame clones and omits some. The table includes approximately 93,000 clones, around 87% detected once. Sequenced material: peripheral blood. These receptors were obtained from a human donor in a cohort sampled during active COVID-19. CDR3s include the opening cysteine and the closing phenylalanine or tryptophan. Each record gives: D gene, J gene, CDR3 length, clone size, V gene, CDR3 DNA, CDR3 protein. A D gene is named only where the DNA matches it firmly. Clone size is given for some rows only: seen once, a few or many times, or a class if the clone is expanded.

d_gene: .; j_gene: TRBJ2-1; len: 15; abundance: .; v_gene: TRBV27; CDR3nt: TGTGCCAGCAGTTCGGCGGGTCTCTCCTACAATGAGCAGTTCTTC; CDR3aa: CASSSAGLSYNEQFF
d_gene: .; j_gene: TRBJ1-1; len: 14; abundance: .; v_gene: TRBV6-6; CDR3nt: TGTGCCAGCAGTCCGGGGGTGGGAGTGGCTGAAGCTTTCTTT; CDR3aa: CASSPGVGVAEAFF
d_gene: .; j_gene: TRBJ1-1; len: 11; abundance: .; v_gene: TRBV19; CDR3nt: TGTGCCAGTCGGGAGGCCACTGAAGCTTTCTTT; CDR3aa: CASREATEAFF
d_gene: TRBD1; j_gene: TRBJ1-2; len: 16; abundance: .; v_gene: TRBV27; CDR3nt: TGTGCCAGCTGCCAGGGGGACGGAAGATCCTCCTATGGCTACACCTTC; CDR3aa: CASCQGDGRSSYGYTF
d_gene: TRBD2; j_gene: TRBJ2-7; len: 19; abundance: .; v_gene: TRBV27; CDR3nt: TGTGCCAGCAGTTCTCGCGGACTAGCGGGGGTTTTAAGCTCCTACGAGCAGTACTTC; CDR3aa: CASSSRGLAGVLSSYEQYF
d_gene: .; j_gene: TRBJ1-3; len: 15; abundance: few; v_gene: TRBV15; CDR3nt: TGTGCCACCAGCAGAGACAGGGATCCTGGAAACACCATATATTTT; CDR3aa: CATSRDRDPGNTIYF
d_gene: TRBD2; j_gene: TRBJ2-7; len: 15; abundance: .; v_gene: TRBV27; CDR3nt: TGTGCCAGCAGTTTATCTGTGGGCGGGGGGGTCGAGCAGTACTTC; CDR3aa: CASSLSVGGGVEQYF
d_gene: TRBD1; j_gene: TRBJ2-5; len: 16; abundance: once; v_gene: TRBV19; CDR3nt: TGTGCCAGTAGTATAGCCGGGACAGGTACCCAAGAGACCCAGTACTTC; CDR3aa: CASSIAGTGTQETQYF
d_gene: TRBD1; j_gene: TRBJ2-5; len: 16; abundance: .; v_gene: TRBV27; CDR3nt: TGTGCCAGCAGTTCCCTATCAGGACAGGAGCAAGAGACCCAGTACTTC; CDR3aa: CASSSLSGQEQETQYF
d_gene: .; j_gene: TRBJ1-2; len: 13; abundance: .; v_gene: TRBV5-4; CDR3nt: TGTGCCAGCAGCTTCACAGCAACCCGGGGCTACACCTTC; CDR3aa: CASSFTATRGYTF
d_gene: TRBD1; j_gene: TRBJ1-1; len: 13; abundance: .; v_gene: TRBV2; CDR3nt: TGTGCCATAAACCGGGACAGGAACACTGAAGCTTTCTTT; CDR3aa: CAINRDRNTEAFF
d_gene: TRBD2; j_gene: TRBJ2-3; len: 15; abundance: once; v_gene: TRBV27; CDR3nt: TGTGCCAGCCTCTCGACTAGCGGGAGGTTGAATACGCAGTATTTT; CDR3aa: CASLSTSGRLNTQYF